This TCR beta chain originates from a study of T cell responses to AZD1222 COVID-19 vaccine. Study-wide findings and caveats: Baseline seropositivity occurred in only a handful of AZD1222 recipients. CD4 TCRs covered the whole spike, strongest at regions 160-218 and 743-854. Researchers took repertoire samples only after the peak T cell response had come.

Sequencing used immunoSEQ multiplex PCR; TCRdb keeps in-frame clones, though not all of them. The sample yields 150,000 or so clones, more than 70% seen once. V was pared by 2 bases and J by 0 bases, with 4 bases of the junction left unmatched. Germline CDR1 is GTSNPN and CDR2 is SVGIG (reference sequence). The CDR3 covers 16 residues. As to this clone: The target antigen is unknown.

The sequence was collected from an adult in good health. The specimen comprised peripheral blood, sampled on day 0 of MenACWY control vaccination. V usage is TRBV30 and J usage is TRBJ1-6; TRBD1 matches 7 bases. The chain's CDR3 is CAWSLAGGSYNSPLHF. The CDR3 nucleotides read TGTGCCTGGAGTCTGGCAGGGGGCTCCTATAATTCACCCCTCCACTTT.